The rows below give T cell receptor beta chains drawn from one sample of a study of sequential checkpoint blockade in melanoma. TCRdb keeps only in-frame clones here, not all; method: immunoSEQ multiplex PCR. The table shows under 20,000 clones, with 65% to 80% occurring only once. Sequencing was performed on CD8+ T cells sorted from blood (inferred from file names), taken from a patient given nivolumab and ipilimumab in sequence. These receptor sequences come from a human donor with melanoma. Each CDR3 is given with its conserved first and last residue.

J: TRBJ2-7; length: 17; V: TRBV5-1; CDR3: CASSLKPGGYTTYEQYF
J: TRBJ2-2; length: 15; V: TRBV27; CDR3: CASSPGTGGTGELFF
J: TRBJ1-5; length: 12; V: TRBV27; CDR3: CASGHSNQPQHF
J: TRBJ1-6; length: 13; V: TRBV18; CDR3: CASSPDKNSPLHF
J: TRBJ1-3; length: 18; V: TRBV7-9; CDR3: CASRINSEGTISGNTIYF
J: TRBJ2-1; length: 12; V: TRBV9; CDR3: CASSVDRNEQFF
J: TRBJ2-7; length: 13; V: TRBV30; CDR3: CAFRPRGSYEQYF
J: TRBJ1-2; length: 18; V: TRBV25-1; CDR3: CASIKWWRRGRFWNGYTF
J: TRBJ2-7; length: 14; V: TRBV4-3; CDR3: CASSPDAGSVEQYF
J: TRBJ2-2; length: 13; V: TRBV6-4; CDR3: CASSEADTGELFF
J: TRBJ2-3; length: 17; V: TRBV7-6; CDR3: CASSLVPSGGATDTQYF
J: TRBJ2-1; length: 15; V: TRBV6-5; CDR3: CASSYLAESYNEQFF
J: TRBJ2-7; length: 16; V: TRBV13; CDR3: CASSSTTGNGGYEQYF
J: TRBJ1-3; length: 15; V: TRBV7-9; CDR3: CASSWIEDSGNTIYF
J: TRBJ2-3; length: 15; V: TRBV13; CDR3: CASSFRDSATDTQYF
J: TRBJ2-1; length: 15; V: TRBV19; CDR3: CASSMGQGSYNEQFF
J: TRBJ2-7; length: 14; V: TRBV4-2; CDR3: CASSDGQGLYEQYF
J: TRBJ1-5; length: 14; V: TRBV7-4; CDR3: CASSLDRKNQPQHF
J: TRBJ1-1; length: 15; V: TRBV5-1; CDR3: CASSLAGHTNTEAFF
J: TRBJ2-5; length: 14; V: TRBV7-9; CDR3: CASSGGGVTVAQYF
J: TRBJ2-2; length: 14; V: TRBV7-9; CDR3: CASSLSSGSGELFF
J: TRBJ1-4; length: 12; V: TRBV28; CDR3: CASSRRDEKLFF
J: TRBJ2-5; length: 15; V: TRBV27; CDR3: CASSVGTPYGETQYF
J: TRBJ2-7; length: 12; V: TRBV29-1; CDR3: CSTRTGSHEQYF
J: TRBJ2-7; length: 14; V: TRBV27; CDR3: CASSLSAGAYEQYF
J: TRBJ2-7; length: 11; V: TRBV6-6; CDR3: CASSPNYEQYF
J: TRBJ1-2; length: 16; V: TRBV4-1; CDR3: CASSPLPGQGFEGYTF
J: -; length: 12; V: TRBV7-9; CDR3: CASRGGDYEQYF
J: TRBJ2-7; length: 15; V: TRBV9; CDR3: CASSISGQGAEEQYF
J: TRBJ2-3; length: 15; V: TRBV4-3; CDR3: CASSQRTGRADTQYF
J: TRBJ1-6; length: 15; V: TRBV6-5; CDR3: CASSQGPSYNSPLHF
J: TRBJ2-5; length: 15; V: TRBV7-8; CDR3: CASSLEYREFETQYF
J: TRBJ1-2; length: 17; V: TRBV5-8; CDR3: CASSLSGTGAGLNGYTF
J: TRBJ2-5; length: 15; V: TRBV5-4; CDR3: CASSLFPGQQETQYF
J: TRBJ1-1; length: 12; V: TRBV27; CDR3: CATGARNTEAFF
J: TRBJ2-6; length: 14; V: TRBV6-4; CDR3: CASSTRSGANVLTF
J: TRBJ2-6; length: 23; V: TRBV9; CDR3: CASSVEIGLAASGRVAGANVLTF
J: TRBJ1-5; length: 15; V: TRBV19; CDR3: CASSIWGTENQPQHF
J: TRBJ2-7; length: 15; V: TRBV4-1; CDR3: CASSQGGTSGYEQYF
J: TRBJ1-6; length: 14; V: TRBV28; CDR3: CASSKTGTVRNLHF